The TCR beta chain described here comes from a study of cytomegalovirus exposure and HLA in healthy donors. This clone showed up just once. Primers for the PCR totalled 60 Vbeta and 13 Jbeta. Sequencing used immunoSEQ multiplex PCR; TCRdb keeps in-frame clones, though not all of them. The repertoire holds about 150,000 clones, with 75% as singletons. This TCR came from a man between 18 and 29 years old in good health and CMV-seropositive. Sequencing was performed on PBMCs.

The CDR3 DNA reads as TGCGCCAGCAGCCAAGAAGAAGCGGGAGCGTACGAGCAGTACTTC. Translated, it gives CASSQEEAGAYEQYF. V gene TRBV4-1 combines with J gene TRBJ2-7; TRBD2 matches at 8 bases. The germline gives CDR1 MGHRA, CDR2 YSYEKL. The CDR3 consists of 15 residues. V was clipped by 0 bases and J by 4 bases; unmatched bases: 5.